The 21 T cell receptor beta chains in this list originate from one sample, sequenced in a study of cytomegalovirus exposure and HLA in healthy donors. The protocol was immunoSEQ multiplex PCR, while the TCRdb copy is restricted to in-frame clones and leaves out a portion. The data contain about 180,000 clones, around nine tenths of them singletons. Input material: PBMCs. The receptors come from a man between 18 and 29 years old in good health and CMV-seropositive.

The gene calls are TRBV9 and TRBJ2-5; 9 nucleotides agree with TRBD1. Unmatched junction bases numbered 2, after V lost 6 bases and J lost 2 bases. The CDR3 loop spans 13 amino acids. Germline loops: CDR1 SGDLS, CDR2 YYNGEE. CDR3 sequence: CASTGTGQETQYF. In nucleotides, the CDR3 is TGTGCCAGCACAGGGACAGGGCAAGAGACCCAGTACTTC.

The V gene is TRBV7-9, the J gene TRBJ2-4; no firm D call. V was trimmed by 1 base and J by 2 bases, leaving 9 bases between them. Germline V gives CDR1 SEHNR, CDR2 FQNEAQ (reference sequence). The CDR3 extends over 15 amino acids. CDR3 sequence (DNA): TGTGCCAGCAGCTTAGTGAGCAATCCCAAAAACATTCAGTACTTC. Amino acids: CASSLVSNPKNIQYF.

This clone appeared once. CDR3 in DNA: TGTGCCAGCAGCAACAGCGAAGGGGAAGAGACCCAGTACTTC. Its translation is CASSNSEGEETQYF. The rearrangement links TRBV4-2 to TRBJ2-5; tentative D call: TRBD1 (5 bases). Trimming removed 5 bases at V and 3 bases at J, with 13 bases between. Germline-derived CDR1 and CDR2 are LGHNA and YNFKEQ. This CDR3 has 14 amino acids.

The chain recombines TRBV5-4 with TRBJ1-1, with D perhaps matching TRBD1 (5 bases). Germline assignment: CDR1 SGHNT and CDR2 YYREEE (reference sequence). The CDR3 covers 15 residues. With 0 bases removed from V and 1 base from J, the gap between germline ends came to 10 bases. The CDR3 is CASSLGGGENTEAFF. The DNA for the CDR3 is TGTGCCAGCAGCTTGGGGGGGGGAGAGAACACTGAAGCTTTCTTT.

V usage is TRBV5-1 and J usage is TRBJ2-3, with TRBD2 identical over 13 bases. Germline lookup yields CDR1 SGHRS and CDR2 YFSETQ. There are 16 residues in the CDR3. The trim removed 2 bases at V and 2 bases at J, leaving 2 bases unmatched. The CDR3 nucleotides are TGCGCCAGCAGCTTAGGGACTAGCGGGGACACAGATACGCAGTATTTT. Its protein product is CASSLGTSGDTDTQYF.

V usage is TRBV11-2 and J usage is TRBJ2-7; the D gene is possibly TRBD2 (5 bases). This CDR3 spans 13 amino acids. The V gene lost 4 bases and the J gene lost 5 bases, with 12 bases spanning the gap. Germline CDR1 is SGHAT and CDR2 is FQNNGV. CDR3 loop: CASSYPREHEQYF. The CDR3 nucleotides are TGTGCCAGCAGCTATCCTAGGGAGCACGAGCAGTACTTC.

The CDR3 bases are TGTGCCAGCAGCTTTACCTTAAACAGGGGGACTGGTGGCTACACCTTC. As protein: CASSFTLNRGTGGYTF. The chain is built from TRBV5-4 and TRBJ1-2, with 8 bases aligning to TRBD1. V was clipped by 2 bases and J by 7 bases; unmatched bases: 13. The CDR3 is 16 amino acids. CDR1 and CDR2 from the germline V gene are SGHNT and YYREEE (reference sequence). Drawing the rest from reference TRBV5-4 and TRBJ1-2, the complete variable domain is ETGVTQSPTHLIKTRGQQVTLRCSSQSGHNTVSWYQQALGQGPQFIFQYYREEENGRGNFPPRFSGLQFPNYSSELNVNALELDDSALYLCASSFTLNRGTGGYTFGSGTRLTVV.

This chain joins TRBV19 and TRBJ2-4, with 10 bases matching TRBD2. Losses at the gene ends were 11 bases for V and 2 bases for J; bases not matched to a gene: 6. There are 14 residues in the CDR3. CDR1 and CDR2 from the germline V gene are LNHDA and SQIVND (reference sequence). In nucleotides, the CDR3 is TGTGCCGAGCGGGGGGGCCGTCCCAAAAACATTCAGTACTTC. Translation gives CAERGGRPKNIQYF.

This rearrangement joins TRBV4-1 to TRBJ2-1, with a possible D match to TRBD2 (5 bases). The CDR3 contains 15 residues. The V gene lost 1 base and the J gene lost 4 bases, with 11 bases spanning the gap. The germline gives CDR1 MGHRA, CDR2 YSYEKL. The DNA of the CDR3 is TGCGCCAGCAGCCAAGGGAGCGGTCCGTACAATGAGCAGTTCTTC. It codes for CASSQGSGPYNEQFF.

The J gene is TRBJ2-7, the V gene TRBV28; D call uncertain. V was cut by 6 bases and J by 4 bases, with 7 bases left in between. The CDR3 length is 11 residues. Per the germline V gene, CDR1 is MDHEN and CDR2 is SYDVKM. As DNA, the CDR3 is TGTGCCAGCAGGTCCTCGTACGAGCAGTACTTC. Its protein product is CASRSSYEQYF. The full variable domain, completed using reference TRBV28 and TRBJ2-7, is DVKVTQSSRYLVKRTGEKVFLECVQDMDHENMFWYRQDPGLGLRLIYFSYDVKMKEKGDIPEGYSVSREKKERFSLILESASTNQTSMYLCASRSSYEQYFGPGTRLTVT.

Here the CDR3 DNA reads TGTGCCAGCAGTGCCGGACAGGCGGGCTATGGCTACACCTTC. This encodes CASSAGQAGYGYTF. The chain uses TRBV6-1 and TRBJ1-2, with 7 bases fitting TRBD1. CDR1 and CDR2 (germline): MNHNS, SASEGT. The CDR3 sequence is 14 residues long. J was trimmed by 4 bases and V by 4 bases; bases with no gene match: 6.

V gene TRBV30 combines with J gene TRBJ1-2, with D perhaps matching TRBD1 (5 bases). Trimming shortened V by 7 bases and J by 4 bases, and 22 bases separated the two germline ends. This CDR3 region has 15 residues. CDR1 and CDR2 from the germline V gene are GTSNPN and SVGIG (reference sequence). The CDR3 DNA follows: TGTGCCTCTACGGGGACTTGGCAGACCTTCTATGGCTACACCTTC. Its translation is CASTGTWQTFYGYTF.

V is TRBV7-2 and J is TRBJ1-2; 10 bases agree with TRBD1. With V trimmed by 4 bases and J by 12 bases, 8 bases remained unmatched. The CDR3 is made up of 13 amino acids. Germline CDR1 and CDR2: SGHTA and FQGNSA. The CDR3 DNA follows: TGTGCCAGCAGCTCGGGACAGGGGCGGGTGGACACCTTC. It specifies CASSSGQGRVDTF. Filled out from reference TRBV7-2 and TRBJ1-2, the complete variable domain reads GAGVSQSPSNKVTEKGKDVELRCDPISGHTALYWYRQSLGQGLEFLIYFQGNSAPDKSGLPSDRFSAERTGGSVSTLTIQRTQQEDSAVYLCASSSGQGRVDTFGSGTRLTVV.

The chain joins TRBV5-4 to TRBJ1-2, with a weak D call TRBD1 (5 bases). The V gene lost 0 bases and the J gene lost 2 bases, with 17 bases spanning the gap. CDR1 and CDR2 from the germline V gene are SGHNT and YYREEE (reference sequence). This CDR3 spans 17 amino acids. CDR3 coding DNA: TGTGCCAGCAGCTTGGCGCCAGGGTATGAGAAAAACTATGGCTACACCTTC. Protein sequence: CASSLAPGYEKNYGYTF.

This chain links TRBV4-3 with TRBJ1-3; tentative D call: TRBD1 (5 bases). V lost 0 bases and J 3 bases, leaving 9 bases between the germline ends. Germline CDR1 LGHNA, CDR2 YSLEER. This CDR3 has 15 amino acids. The chain's CDR3 is CASSQDRRVGNTIYF. The CDR3 bases are TGCGCCAGCAGCCAAGACCGCAGGGTTGGAAACACCATATATTTT.

This rearrangement joins TRBV19 to TRBJ2-2, with TRBD2 matching over 10 bases. V shed 5 bases and J 3 bases; nucleotides not matched to a gene: 9. CDR1 and CDR2 from the germline V gene are LNHDA and SQIVND (reference sequence). This CDR3 has 17 residues. The CDR3 region is CASSVGSGRADTGELFF. The CDR3 nucleotides are TGTGCCAGTAGTGTCGGCAGCGGGAGGGCGGACACCGGGGAGCTGTTTTTT. The entire variable domain, with the rest obtained from reference TRBV19 and TRBJ2-2, is as follows: DGGITQSPKYLFRKEGQNVTLSCEQNLNHDAMYWYRQDPGQGLRLIYYSQIVNDFQKGDIAEGYSVSREKKESFPLTVTSAQKNPTAFYLCASSVGSGRADTGELFFGEGSRLTVL.

J is TRBJ1-3 and V is TRBV13, with TRBD1 as a possible D gene (6 bases). The CDR3 runs 12 residues. V was trimmed by 8 bases and J by 4 bases, leaving 9 bases between them. Germline V CDR1 and CDR2: PRHDT, FYEKMQ (reference sequence). CDR3 region: CASSGDGNTIYF. The CDR3 DNA follows: TGTGCCAGCTCAGGGGACGGAAACACCATATATTTT.

This chain links TRBV5-1 with TRBJ2-5; D is ambiguous. Germline assignment: CDR1 SGHRS and CDR2 YFSETQ. V was pared by 4 bases and J by 2 bases, with 3 bases between. The CDR3 length is 11 residues. The CDR3 DNA follows: TGCGCCAGCAGCATACAAGAGACCCAGTACTTC. It translates to CASSIQETQYF.

V usage is TRBV4-1 and J usage is TRBJ1-1; tentatively, D is TRBD1 (6 bases). Trimming took off 0 bases at V and 1 base at J, with 12 bases between the two ends. Germline lookup yields CDR1 MGHRA and CDR2 YSYEKL. The CDR3 consists of 16 residues. CDR3 DNA sequence: TGCGCCAGCAGCCAAGAAGTAGGGGGACAGAACACTGAAGCTTTCTTT. It codes for CASSQEVGGQNTEAFF.

The chain joins TRBV27 to TRBJ2-7; D remains ambiguous. The V gene lost 0 bases and the J gene lost 4 bases, with 7 bases spanning the gap. The CDR3 has 13 residues. Germline V lookup: CDR1 MNHEY, CDR2 SMNVEV (reference sequence). The CDR3: CASSLSIQYEQYF. In nucleotides, the CDR3 is TGTGCCAGCAGTTTATCGATCCAGTACGAGCAGTACTTC.

A note on this clone: This CDR3 is also generated by other DNA sequences in the sample. The chain combines TRBV30 with TRBJ1-2, with D tentatively TRBD1 (5 bases). The CDR3 spans 11 residues. Germline CDR1 GTSNPN, CDR2 SVGIG (reference sequence). Trimming pared 2 bases from V and 8 bases from J, leaving 9 bases between. Here the CDR3 DNA reads TGTGCCTGGAGTTCCGGGGGGGGCTACACCTTC. Its protein product is CAWSSGGGYTF.